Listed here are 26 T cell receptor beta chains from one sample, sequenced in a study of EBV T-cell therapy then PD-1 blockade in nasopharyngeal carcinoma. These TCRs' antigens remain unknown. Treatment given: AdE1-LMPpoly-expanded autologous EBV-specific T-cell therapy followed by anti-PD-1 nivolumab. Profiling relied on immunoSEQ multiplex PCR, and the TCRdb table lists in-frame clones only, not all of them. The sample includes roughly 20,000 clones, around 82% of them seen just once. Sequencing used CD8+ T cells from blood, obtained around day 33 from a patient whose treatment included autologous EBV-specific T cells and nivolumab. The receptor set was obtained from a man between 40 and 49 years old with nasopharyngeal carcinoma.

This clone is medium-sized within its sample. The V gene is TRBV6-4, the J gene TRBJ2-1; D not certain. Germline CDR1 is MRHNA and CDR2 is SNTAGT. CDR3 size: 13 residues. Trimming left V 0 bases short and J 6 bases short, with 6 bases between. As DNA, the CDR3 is TGTGCCAGCAGTGACTCAGCCGCCAATGAGCAGTTCTTC. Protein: CASSDSAANEQFF.

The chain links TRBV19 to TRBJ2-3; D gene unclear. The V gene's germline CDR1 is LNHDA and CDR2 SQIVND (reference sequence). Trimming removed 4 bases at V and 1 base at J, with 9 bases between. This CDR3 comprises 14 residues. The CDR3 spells CASSTIQGTDTQYF. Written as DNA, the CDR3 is TGTGCCAGTAGTACCATCCAGGGCACAGATACGCAGTATTTT.

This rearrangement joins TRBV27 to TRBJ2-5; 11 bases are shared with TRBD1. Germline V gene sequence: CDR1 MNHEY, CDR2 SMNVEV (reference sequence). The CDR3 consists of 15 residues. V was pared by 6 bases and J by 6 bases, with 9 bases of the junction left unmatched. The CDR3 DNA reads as TGTGCCAGCAGCACACGGACAGGGGGCTGGAAGACCCAGTACTTC. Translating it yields CASSTRTGGWKTQYF.

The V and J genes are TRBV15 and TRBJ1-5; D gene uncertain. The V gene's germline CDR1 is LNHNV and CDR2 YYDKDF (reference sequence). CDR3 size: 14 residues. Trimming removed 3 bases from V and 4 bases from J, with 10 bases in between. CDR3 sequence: CATSSLHLNQPQHF. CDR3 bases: TGTGCCACCAGCAGTTTACACCTTAATCAGCCCCAGCATTTT.

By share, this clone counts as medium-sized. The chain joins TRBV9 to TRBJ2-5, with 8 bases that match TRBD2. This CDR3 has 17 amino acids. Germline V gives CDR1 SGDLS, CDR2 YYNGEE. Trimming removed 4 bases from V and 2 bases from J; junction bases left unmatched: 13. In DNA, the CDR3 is TGTGCCAGCAGCCTACGTCGGGGGGGACCTCTTCAAGAGACCCAGTACTTC. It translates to CASSLRRGGPLQETQYF.

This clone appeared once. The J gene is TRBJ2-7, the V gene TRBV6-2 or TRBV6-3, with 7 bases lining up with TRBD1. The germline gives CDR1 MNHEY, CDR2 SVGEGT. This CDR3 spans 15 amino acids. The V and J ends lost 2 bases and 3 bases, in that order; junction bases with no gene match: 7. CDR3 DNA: TGTGCCAGCAGTTACCCCCGGGACAGACTCTACGAGCAGTACTTC. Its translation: CASSYPRDRLYEQYF.

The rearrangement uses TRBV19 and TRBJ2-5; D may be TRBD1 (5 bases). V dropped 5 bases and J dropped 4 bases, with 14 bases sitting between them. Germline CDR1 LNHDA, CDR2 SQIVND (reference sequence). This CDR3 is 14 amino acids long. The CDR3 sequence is CASSLMGLVETQYF. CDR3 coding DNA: TGTGCCAGTAGTTTGATGGGGCTTGTAGAGACCCAGTACTTC.

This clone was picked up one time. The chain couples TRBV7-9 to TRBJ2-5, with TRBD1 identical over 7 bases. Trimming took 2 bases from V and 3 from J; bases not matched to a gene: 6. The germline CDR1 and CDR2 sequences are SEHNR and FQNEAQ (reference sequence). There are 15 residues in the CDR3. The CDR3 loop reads CASSLLSTGEETQYF. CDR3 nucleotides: TGTGCCAGCAGCTTATTGTCCACAGGGGAAGAGACCCAGTACTTC.

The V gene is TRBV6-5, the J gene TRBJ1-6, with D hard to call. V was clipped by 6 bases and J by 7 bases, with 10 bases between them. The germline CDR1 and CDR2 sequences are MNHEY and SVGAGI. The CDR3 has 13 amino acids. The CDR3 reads CASSPFSNSPLHF. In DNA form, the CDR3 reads TGTGCCAGCAGCCCATTCTCGAATTCACCCCTCCACTTT.

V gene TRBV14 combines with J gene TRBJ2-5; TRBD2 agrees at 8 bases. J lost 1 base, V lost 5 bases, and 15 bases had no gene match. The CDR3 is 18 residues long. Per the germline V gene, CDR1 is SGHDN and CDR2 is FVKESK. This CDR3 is CASSSLVRTSPLQETQYF. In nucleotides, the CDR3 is TGTGCCAGCAGCTCCCTCGTCAGGACTAGCCCACTCCAAGAGACCCAGTACTTC.

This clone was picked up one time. The CDR3 coding sequence is TGTGCCAGCAGCGAGGAGGGGGTTGCGCTTGAGCAGTTCTTC. Translating it yields CASSEEGVALEQFF. The rearrangement joins TRBV5-8 to TRBJ2-1, with D perhaps TRBD1 or TRBD2 (6 bases each). Germline values: CDR1 SGHTS, CDR2 YDEGEE. V was clipped by 4 bases and J by 9 bases, with 17 bases between them. The CDR3 is 14 amino acids.

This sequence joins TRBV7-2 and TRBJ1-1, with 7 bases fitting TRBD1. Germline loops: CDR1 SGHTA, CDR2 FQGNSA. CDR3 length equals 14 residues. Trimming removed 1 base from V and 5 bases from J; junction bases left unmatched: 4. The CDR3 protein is CASSLVTGKTEAFF. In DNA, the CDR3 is TGTGCCAGCAGCTTAGTGACAGGGAAGACTGAAGCTTTCTTT.

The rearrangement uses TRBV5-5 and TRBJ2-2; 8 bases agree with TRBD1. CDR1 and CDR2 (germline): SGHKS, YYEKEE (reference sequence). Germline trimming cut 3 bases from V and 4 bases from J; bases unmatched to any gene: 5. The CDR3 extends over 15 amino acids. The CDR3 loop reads CASSWTGRSTGELFF. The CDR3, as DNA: TGTGCCAGCAGCTGGACAGGGAGGTCCACCGGGGAGCTGTTTTTT.

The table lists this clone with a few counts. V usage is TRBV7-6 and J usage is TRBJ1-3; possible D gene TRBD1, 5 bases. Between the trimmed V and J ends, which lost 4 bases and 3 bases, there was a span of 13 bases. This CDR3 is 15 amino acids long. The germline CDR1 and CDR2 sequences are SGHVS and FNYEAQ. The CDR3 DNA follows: TGTGCCAGCAGCTCAATGACAGTCAATGGAAACACCATATATTTT. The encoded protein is CASSSMTVNGNTIYF. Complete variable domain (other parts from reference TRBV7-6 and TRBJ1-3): GAGVSQSPRYKVTKRGQDVALRCDPISGHVSLYWYRQALGQGPEFLTYFNYEAQQDKSGLPNDRFSAERPEGSISTLTIQRTEQRDSAMYRCASSSMTVNGNTIYFGEGSWLTVV.

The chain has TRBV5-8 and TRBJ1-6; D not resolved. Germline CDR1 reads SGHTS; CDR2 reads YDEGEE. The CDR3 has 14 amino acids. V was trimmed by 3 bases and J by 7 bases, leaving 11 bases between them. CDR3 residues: CASSWETHNSPLHF. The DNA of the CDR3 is TGTGCCAGCAGCTGGGAGACACACAATTCACCCCTCCACTTT.

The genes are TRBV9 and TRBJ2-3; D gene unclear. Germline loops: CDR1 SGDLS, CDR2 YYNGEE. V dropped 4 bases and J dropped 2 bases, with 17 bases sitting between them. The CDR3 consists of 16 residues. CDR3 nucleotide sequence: TGTGCCAGCAGCCCGACTGGTGCAGCCCTCACAGATACGCAGTATTTT. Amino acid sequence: CASSPTGAALTDTQYF.

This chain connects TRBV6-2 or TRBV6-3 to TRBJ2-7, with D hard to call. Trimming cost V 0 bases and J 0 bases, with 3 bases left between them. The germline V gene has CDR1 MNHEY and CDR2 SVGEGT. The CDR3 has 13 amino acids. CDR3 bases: TGTGCCAGCAGTTACTCGAACTCCTACGAGCAGTACTTC. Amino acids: CASSYSNSYEQYF.

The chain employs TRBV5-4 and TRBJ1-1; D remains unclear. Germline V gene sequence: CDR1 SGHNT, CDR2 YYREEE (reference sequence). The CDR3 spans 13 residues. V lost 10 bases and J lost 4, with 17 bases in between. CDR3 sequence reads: CAAGGRSGTEAFF. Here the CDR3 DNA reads TGTGCCGCAGGCGGGCGGAGTGGCACTGAAGCTTTCTTT.

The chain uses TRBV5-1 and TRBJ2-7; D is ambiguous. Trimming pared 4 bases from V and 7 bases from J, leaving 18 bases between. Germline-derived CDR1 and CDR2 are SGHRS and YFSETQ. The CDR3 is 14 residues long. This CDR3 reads CASSPKNTDGEQYF. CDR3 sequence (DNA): TGCGCCAGCAGCCCCAAAAACACCGACGGGGAGCAGTACTTC.

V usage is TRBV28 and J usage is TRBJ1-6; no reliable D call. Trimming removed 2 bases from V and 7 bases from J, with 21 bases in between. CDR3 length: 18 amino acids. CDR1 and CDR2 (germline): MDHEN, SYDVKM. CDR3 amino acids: CASSLGPVPRKANSPLHF. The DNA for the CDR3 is TGTGCCAGCAGTTTAGGGCCCGTTCCCCGAAAAGCAAATTCACCCCTCCACTTT.

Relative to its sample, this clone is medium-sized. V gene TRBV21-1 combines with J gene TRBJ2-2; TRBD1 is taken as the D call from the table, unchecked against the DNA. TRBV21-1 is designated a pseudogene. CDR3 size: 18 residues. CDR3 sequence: CASSKRGVPTGENGELFF. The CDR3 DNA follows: TGTGCCAGCAGCAAAAGAGGGGTCCCGACAGGGGAAAACGGGGAGCTGTTTTTT.

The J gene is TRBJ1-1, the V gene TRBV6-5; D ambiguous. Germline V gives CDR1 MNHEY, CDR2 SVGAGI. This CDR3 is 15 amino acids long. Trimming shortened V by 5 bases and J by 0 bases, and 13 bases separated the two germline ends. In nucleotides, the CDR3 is TGTGCCAGCAGTCACCTCAGAACCATGAACACTGAAGCTTTCTTT. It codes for CASSHLRTMNTEAFF.

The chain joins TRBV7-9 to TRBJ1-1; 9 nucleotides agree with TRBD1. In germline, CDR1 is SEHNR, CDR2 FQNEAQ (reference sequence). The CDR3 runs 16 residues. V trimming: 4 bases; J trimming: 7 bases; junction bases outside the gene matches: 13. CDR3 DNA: TGTGCCAGCAGCTCAACCGGGACAGGGTTCCTGGTTGAAGCTTTCTTT. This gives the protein CASSSTGTGFLVEAFF. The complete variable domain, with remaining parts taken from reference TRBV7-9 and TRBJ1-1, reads DTGVSQNPRHKITKRGQNVTFRCDPISEHNRLYWYRQTLGQGPEFLTYFQNEAQLEKSRLLSDRFSAERPKGSFSTLEIQRTEQGDSAMYLCASSSTGTGFLVEAFFGQGTRLTVV.

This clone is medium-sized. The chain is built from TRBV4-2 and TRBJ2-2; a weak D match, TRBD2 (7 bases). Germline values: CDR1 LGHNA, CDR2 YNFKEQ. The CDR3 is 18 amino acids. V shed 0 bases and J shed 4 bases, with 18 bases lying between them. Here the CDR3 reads CASSQDLDGGGGTGELFF. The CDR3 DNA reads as TGTGCCAGCAGCCAAGATCTCGACGGCGGGGGCGGCACCGGGGAGCTGTTTTTT.

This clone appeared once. The CDR3 region has the DNA TGTGCCAGTAGTATATTTGACGGCCGGCCTCAGGAGCCTGAAGCTTTCTTT. Translating it yields CASSIFDGRPQEPEAFF. The chain uses TRBV19 and TRBJ1-1; D gene unclear. The CDR3 contains 17 residues. Germline lookup yields CDR1 LNHDA and CDR2 SQIVND (reference sequence). Trimming took off 2 bases at V and 6 bases at J, with 22 bases between the two ends.

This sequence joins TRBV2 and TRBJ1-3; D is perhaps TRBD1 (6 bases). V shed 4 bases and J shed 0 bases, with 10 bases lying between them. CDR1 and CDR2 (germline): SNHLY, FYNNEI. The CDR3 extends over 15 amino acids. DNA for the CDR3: TGTGCCAGCAGTGCGGACAGCAGCTCTGGAAACACCATATATTTT. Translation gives CASSADSSSGNTIYF. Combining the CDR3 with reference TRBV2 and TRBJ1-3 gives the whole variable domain EPEVTQTPSHQVTQMGQEVILRCVPISNHLYFYWYRQILGQKVEFLVSFYNNEISEKSEIFDDQFSVERPDGSNFTLKIRSTKLEDSAMYFCASSADSSSGNTIYFGEGSWLTVV.